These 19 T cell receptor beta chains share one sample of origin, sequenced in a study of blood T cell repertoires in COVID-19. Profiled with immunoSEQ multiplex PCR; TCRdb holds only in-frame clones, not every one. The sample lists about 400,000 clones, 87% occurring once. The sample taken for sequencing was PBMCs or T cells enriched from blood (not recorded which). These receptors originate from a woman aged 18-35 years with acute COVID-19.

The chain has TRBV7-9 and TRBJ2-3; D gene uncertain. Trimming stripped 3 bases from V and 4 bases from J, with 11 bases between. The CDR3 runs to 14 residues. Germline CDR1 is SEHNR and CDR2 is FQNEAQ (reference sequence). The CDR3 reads CASSFGTVADTQYF. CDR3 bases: TGTGCCAGCAGCTTCGGTACCGTCGCAGATACGCAGTATTTT.

The CDR3 region is CAWGKHDGGSTDTQYF. DNA for the CDR3: TGTGCCTGGGGCAAACATGATGGCGGTAGCACAGATACGCAGTATTTT. The gene calls are TRBV30 and TRBJ2-3; D is ambiguous. The germline CDR1 and CDR2 sequences are GTSNPN and SVGIG (reference sequence). CDR3 length: 16 amino acids. V lost 5 bases and J 0 bases, leaving 18 bases between the germline ends.

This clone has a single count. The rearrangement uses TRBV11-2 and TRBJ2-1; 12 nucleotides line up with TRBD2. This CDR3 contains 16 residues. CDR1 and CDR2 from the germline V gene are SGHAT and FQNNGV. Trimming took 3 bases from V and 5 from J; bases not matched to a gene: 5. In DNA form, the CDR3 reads TGTGCCAGCAGCTTCGAACTAGCGGGGGGAAACAATGAGCAGTTCTTC. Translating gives CASSFELAGGNNEQFF.

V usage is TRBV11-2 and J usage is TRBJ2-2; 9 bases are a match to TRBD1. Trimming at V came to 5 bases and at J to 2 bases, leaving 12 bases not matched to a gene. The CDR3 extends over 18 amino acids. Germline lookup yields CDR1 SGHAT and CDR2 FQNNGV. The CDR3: CASSPGDRAFPNTGELFF. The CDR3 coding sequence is TGTGCCAGCAGCCCGGGGGACAGGGCCTTCCCAAACACCGGGGAGCTGTTTTTT.

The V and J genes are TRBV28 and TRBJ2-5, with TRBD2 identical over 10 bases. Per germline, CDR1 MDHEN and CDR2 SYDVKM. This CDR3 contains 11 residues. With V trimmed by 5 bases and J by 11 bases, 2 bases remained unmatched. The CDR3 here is CASSTSGNQYF. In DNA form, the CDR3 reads TGTGCCAGCAGTACTAGCGGGAATCAGTACTTC.

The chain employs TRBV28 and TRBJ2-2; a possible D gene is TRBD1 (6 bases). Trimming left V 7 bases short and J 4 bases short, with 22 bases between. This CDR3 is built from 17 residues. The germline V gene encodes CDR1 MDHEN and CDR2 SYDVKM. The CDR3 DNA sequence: TGTGCCAGCACCAAACTCGTTCCGACAGGACGCACCGGGGAGCTGTTTTTT. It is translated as CASTKLVPTGRTGELFF.

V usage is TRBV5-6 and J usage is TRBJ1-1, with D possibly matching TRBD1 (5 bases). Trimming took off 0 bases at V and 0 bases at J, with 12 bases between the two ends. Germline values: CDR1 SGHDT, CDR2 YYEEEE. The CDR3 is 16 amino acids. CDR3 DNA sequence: TGTGCCAGCAGCTTGGGGGGCCTGACCGTGAACACTGAAGCTTTCTTT. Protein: CASSLGGLTVNTEAFF.

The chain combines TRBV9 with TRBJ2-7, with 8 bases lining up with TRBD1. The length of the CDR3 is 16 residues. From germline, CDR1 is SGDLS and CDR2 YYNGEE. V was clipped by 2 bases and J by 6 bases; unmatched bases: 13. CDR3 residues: CASSVRPGQEIREQYF. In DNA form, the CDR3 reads TGTGCCAGCAGCGTGCGACCGGGACAGGAAATCCGCGAGCAGTACTTC.

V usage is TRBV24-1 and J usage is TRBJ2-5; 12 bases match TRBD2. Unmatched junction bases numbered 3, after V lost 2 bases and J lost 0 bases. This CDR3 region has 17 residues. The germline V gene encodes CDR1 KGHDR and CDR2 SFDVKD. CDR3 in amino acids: CATSDSGLAGNQETQYF. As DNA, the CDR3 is TGTGCCACCAGTGATTCAGGACTAGCGGGAAACCAAGAGACCCAGTACTTC.

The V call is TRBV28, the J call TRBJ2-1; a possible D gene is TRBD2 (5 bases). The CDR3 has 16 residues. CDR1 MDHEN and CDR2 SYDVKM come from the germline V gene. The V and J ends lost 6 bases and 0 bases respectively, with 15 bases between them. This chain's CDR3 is CASRTTGEISYNEQFF. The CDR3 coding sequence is TGTGCCAGCAGGACCACTGGGGAGATCTCCTACAATGAGCAGTTCTTC.

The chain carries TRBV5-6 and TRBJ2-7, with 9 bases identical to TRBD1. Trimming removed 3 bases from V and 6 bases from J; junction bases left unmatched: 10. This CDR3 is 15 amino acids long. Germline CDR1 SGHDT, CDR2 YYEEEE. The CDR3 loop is CASSSPSGTGIEQYF. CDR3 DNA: TGTGCCAGCAGCTCCCCAAGCGGGACAGGGATCGAGCAGTACTTC.

CDR3 sequence: CASSVAGGAGANVLTF. DNA of the CDR3: TGTGCCAGCAGCGTAGCTGGGGGCGCGGGGGCCAACGTCCTGACTTTC. This chain uses TRBV9 with TRBJ2-6; tentative D call: TRBD1 (6 bases). The CDR3 totals 16 residues. Germline CDR1 SGDLS, CDR2 YYNGEE. Trimming left V 0 bases short and J 4 bases short, with 11 bases between.

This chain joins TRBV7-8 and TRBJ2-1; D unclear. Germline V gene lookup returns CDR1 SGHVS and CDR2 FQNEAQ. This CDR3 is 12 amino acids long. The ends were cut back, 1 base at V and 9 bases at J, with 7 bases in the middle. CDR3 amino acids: CASSLEGAEQFF. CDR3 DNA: TGTGCCAGCAGCTTAGAAGGAGCTGAGCAGTTCTTC.

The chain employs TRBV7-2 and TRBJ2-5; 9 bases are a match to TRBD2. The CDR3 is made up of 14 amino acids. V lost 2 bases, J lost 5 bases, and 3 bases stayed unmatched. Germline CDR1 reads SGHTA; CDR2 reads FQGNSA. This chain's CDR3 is CASSLLAGRETQYF. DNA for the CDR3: TGTGCCAGCAGCTTACTAGCGGGGAGGGAGACCCAGTACTTC.

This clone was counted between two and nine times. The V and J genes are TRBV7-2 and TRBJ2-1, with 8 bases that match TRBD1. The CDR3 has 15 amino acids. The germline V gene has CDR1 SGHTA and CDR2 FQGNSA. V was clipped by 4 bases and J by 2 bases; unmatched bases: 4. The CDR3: CASSSDRAAYNEQFF. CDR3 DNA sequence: TGTGCCAGCAGCTCGGACAGGGCGGCCTACAATGAGCAGTTCTTC.

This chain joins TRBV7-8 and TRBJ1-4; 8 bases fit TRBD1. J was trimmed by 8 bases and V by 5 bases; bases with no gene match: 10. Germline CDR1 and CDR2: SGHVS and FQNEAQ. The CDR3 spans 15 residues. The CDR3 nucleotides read TGTGCCAGCAGCCCAGGACAGGGACGGGGGGAAAAACTGTTTTTT. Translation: CASSPGQGRGEKLFF.

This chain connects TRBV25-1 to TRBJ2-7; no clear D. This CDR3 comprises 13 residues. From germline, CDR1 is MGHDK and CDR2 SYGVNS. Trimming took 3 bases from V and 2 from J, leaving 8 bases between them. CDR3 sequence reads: CASSEGKPYEQYF. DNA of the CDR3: TGTGCCAGCAGTGAGGGCAAACCCTACGAGCAGTACTTC.

CDR3 DNA sequence: TGTGCCAGCTCACGGCGGACAGACCCCCACACTGAAGCTTTCTTT. It translates to CASSRRTDPHTEAFF. J is TRBJ1-1 and V is TRBV18, with D tentatively TRBD1 (6 bases). V lost 4 bases and J 3 bases, leaving 15 bases between the germline ends. Germline CDR1 is KGHSH and CDR2 is LQKENI. This CDR3 comprises 15 residues.

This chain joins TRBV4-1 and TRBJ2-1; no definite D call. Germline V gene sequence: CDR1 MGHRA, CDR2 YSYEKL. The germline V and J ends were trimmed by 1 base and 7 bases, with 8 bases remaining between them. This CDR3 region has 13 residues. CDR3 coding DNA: TGCGCCAGCAGCCAAGCGGCCAGGAATGAGCAGTTCTTC. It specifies CASSQAARNEQFF.